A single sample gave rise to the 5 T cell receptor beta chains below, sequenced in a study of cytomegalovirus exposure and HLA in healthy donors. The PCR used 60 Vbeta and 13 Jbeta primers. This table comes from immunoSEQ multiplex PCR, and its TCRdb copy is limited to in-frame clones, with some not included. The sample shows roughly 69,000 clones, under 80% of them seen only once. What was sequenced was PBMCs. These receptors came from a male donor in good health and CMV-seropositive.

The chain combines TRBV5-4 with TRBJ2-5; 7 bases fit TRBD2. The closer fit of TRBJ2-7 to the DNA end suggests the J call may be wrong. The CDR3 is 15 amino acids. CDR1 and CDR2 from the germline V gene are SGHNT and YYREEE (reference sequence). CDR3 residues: CASSLDGGRRSEQYF. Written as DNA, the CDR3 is TGTGCCAGCAGCTTGGATGGCGGGAGACGGAGCGAGCAGTACTTC.

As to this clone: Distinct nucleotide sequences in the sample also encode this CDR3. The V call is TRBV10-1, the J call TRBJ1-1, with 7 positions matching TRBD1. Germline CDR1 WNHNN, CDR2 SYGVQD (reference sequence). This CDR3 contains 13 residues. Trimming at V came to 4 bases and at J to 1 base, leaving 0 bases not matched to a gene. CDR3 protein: CASSGQGNTEAFF. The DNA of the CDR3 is TGCGCCAGCAGTGGACAGGGGAACACTGAAGCTTTCTTT.

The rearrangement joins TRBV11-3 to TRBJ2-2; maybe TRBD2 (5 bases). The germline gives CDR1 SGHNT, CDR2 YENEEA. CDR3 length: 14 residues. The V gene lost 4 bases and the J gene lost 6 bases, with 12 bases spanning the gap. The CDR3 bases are TGTGCCAGCAGCTCTTATAGCGATCCCGGGGAGCTGTTTTTT. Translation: CASSSYSDPGELFF.

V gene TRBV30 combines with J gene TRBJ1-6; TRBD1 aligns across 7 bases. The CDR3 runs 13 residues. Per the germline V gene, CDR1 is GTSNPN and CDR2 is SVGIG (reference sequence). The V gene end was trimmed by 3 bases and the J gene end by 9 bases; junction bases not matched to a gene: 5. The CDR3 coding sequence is TGTGCCTGGAGGACGTACAGGGGTTCACCCCTCCACTTT. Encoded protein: CAWRTYRGSPLHF.

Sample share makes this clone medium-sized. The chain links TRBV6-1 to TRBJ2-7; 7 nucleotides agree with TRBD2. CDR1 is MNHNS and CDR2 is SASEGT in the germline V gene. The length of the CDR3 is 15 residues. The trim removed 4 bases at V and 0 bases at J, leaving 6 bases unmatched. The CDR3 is CASSVGASGSYEQYF. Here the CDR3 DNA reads TGTGCCAGCAGTGTCGGGGCTAGCGGCTCCTACGAGCAGTACTTC.